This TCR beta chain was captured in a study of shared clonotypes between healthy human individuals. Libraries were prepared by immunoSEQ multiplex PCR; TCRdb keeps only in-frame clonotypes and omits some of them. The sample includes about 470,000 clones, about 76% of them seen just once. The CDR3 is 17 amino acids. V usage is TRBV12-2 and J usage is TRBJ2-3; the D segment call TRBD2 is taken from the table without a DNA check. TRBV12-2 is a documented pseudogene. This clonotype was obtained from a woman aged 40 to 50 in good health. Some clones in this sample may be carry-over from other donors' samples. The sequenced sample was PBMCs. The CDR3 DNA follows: TGTGCAAGTCGCTTAGGATGGCGGGAGGGAGTGGCAGATACGCAGTATTTT. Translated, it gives CASRLGWREGVADTQYF.